The clone carrying this T cell receptor (beta chain) was detected many times. This sample is drawn from a study of neurological immune-mediated disorders. A single record per CDR3 protein comes from TCRdb applying MiXCR to the 5' RACE reads. The sample records around 31,000 distinct CDR3 sequences, just over 4% being singletons. The germline V and J ends were trimmed by 5 bases and 4 bases, with 14 bases remaining between them. The CDR3 totals 13 residues. Per the germline V gene, CDR1 is DFQATT and CDR2 is SNEGSKA (reference sequence). The sequence was obtained from a woman aged 40-49 years in good health. The rearrangement joins TRBV20-1 to TRBJ2-5; weak D call: TRBD1 (5 bases). What was sequenced was CD4+ T cells from blood. The CDR3 protein is CSAFGQGRETQYF. The CDR3 DNA reads TGCAGTGCTTTTGGGCAGGGTCGAGAGACCCAGTACTTC.